The rows below give T cell receptor beta chains drawn from one sample of a study of cytotoxic CD8 clonotypes in ibrutinib-treated CLL. Generated by immunoSEQ multiplex PCR, the TCRdb table keeps only in-frame clones and is missing some. Of tens of thousands of clones detected, around 84% appear once; the ten largest clones hold 7% to 9.5%. The sample here was PBMCs, taken before ibrutinib treatment. The source of these receptors is a human donor with chronic lymphocytic leukemia. CDR3s include the opening cysteine and the closing phenylalanine or tryptophan. The D gene is left open where the match is weak.

D gene	V gene	CDR3 protein
NA	TRBV28	CASSLFTDFQETQYF
NA	TRBV6-5	CASSPGQNTEAFF
TRBD1	TRBV4-2	CASSQGGTGSNGYTF
NA	TRBV30	CALRGGNTEAFF
NA	TRBV5-1	CASSPGWEETQYF
NA	TRBV9	CASSLTNSYGTQQFF
TRBD1	TRBV5-6	CASSQAGTGRSYEQYF
NA	TRBV19	CASSRRGEEQPQHF
NA	TRBV25-1	CASSEGDRGETQYF
NA	TRBV9	CASSLYTDTQYF
NA	TRBV4-3	CASSQEPLGSNEQFF
TRBD2	TRBV11-2	CASSQWVRGGSYNEQFF
NA	TRBV30	CAWKTGLDTQYF
TRBD1	TRBV5-4	CASSLEGANNEQYF
NA	TRBV27	CASSLRSVREQYF
NA	TRBV7-9	CASSPERTKNIQYF
NA	TRBV9	CASSAGTVGETQYF
NA	TRBV5-5	CASSLAGGEREKLFF
NA	TRBV9	CASSVSPFATNEKLFF
TRBD1	TRBV5-6	CASSLNRGPANIQYF
NA	TRBV2	CASSDGLNTEAFF
NA	TRBV7-6	CASSPKVGTAEAFF
NA	TRBV11-2	CASSLGEETQYF
NA	TRBV9	CASSVTGLSNTIYF
NA	TRBV14	CASSQGQLSKLFF
TRBD1	TRBV2	CASSDDRDRVGTEAFF
TRBD2	TRBV7-7	CASSPGLVSYNEQFF
NA	TRBV29-1	CSVGFSGNSYNEQFF
NA	TRBV5-6	CASSYQTGAYEQYF
NA	TRBV5-1	CASSLKDTQYF
NA	TRBV10-1	CASSEDRRSSYNEQFF
NA	TRBV7-8	CASSLTQGLPLETQYF
NA	TRBV19	CASSSQSDGYTF
NA	TRBV2	CASHLQELSAFF
NA	TRBV5-1	CASSFPSGGQGETQYF
TRBD1	TRBV6-1	CASQKTGEGYTF
NA	TRBV5-1	CASSLVPDKNIQYF
NA	TRBV6-1	CATWTRNSPLHF
NA	TRBV7-9	CASRLGSSGNTIYF
TRBD2	TRBV6-5	CASSPTGSGGETQYF
NA	TRBV18	CASSPPAGSNYGYTF
NA	TRBV6-5	CASGSTSNNEQFF
TRBD2	TRBV9	CASSVVAGDTDTQYF